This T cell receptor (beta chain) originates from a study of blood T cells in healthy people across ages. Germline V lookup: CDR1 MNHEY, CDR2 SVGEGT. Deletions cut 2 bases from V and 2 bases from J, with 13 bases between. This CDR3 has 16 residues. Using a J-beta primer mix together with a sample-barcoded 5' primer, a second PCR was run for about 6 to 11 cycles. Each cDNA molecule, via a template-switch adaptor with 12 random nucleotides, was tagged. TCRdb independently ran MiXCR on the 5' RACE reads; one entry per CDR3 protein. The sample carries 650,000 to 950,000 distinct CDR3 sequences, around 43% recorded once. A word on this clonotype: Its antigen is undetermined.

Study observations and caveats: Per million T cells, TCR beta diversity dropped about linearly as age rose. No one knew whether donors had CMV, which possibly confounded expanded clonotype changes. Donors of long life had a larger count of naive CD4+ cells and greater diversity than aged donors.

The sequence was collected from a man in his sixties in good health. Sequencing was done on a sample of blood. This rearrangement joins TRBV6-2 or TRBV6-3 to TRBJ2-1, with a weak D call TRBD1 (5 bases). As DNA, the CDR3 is TGTGCCAGCAGTTACCGAGGTTACAGGACCTACAATGAGCAGTTCTTC. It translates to CASSYRGYRTYNEQFF.